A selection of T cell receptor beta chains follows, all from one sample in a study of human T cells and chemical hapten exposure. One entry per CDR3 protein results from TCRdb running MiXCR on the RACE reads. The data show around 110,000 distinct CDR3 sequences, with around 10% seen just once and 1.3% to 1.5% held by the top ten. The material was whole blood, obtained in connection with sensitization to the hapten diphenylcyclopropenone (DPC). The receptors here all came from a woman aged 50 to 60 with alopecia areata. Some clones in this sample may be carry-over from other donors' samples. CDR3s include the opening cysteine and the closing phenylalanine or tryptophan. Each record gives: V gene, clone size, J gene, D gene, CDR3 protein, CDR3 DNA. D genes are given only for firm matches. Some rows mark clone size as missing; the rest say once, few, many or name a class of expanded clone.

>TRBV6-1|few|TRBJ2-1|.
CASSEPQVNEQFF
TGTGCCAGCAGTGAGCCTCAGGTAAATGAGCAGTTCTTC
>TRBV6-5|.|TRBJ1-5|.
CASNRVPVNPNQPQHF
TGTGCCAGCAACCGGGTACCCGTAAACCCCAATCAGCCCCAGCATTTT
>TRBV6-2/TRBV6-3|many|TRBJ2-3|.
CASSYGLAGWEDTQYF
TGTGCCAGCAGTTACGGGTTGGCAGGTTGGGAAGATACGCAGTATTTT
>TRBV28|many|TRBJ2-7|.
CASTPPRGQQYF
TGTGCCAGCACCCCCCCTCGGGGACAGCAGTACTTC
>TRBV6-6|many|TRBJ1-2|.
CASSYSRGKQGYGYTF
TGTGCCAGCAGTTACTCAAGGGGGAAACAAGGCTATGGCTACACCTTC
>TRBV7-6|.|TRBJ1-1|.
CASSLNQGKVNTEAFF
TGTGCCAGCAGCTTGAACCAGGGAAAAGTGAACACTGAAGCTTTCTTT
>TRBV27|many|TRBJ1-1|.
CAVKPGPLATEAFF
TGTGCCGTCAAACCGGGACCCCTGGCCACTGAAGCTTTCTTT
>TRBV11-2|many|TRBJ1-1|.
CASSTNLNTEAFF
TGTGCCAGCAGCACCAATCTGAACACTGAAGCTTTCTTT
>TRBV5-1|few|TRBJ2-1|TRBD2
CASSSSSGGREQFF
TGCGCCAGCAGCTCTTCTAGCGGGGGTCGTGAGCAGTTCTTC
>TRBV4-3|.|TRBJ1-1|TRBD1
CASSPGGQGRTEAFF
TGCGCCAGCAGCCCAGGAGGACAGGGGCGGACTGAAGCTTTCTTT
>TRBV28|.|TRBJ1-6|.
CASSLWAGSGSYNSPLHF
TGTGCCAGCAGTTTATGGGCGGGTTCGGGCTCCTATAATTCACCCCTCCACTTT
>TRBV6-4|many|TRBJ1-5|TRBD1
CASREQGLSNQPQHF
TGTGCCAGCAGGGAACAGGGGCTCAGCAATCAGCCCCAGCATTTT
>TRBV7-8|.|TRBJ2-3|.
CASTPFRGGAGDTQYF
TGTGCCAGCACCCCTTTTAGAGGGGGGGCTGGAGATACGCAGTATTTT
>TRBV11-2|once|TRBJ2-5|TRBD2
CASGLLAGVGETQYF
TGTGCCAGCGGCCTACTAGCGGGAGTTGGAGAGACCCAGTACTTC
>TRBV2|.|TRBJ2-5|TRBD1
CASGRDRVQETQYF
TGTGCCAGCGGACGGGACAGGGTTCAAGAGACCCAGTACTTC
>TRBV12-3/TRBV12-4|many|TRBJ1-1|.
CASSIEGYDTEAFF
TGTGCCAGCAGCATAGAGGGTTACGACACTGAAGCTTTCTTT
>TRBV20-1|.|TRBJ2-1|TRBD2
CSASGTSGRWNEQFF
TGCAGTGCTAGTGGGACTAGCGGGAGGTGGAATGAGCAGTTCTTC
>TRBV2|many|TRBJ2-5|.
CASSVMETQYF
TGTGCCAGCAGTGTAATGGAGACCCAGTACTTC
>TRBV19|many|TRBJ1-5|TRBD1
CASSVDRGHQPQHF
TGTGCCAGTAGTGTCGACAGGGGCCATCAGCCCCAGCATTTT
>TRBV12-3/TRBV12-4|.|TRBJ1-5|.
CASSLRTDQPQHF
TGTGCCAGCAGTTTGAGGACAGATCAGCCCCAGCATTTT
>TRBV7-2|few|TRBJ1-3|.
CASSARPGNTIYF
TGTGCCAGCAGCGCCCGACCTGGAAACACCATATATTTT
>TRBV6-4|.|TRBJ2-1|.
CASSNFADSARFF
TGTGCCAGCAGTAACTTCGCGGACAGTGCGAGGTTCTTC
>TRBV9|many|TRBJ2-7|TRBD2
CASSVGGAGGDEQYF
TGTGCCAGCAGCGTAGGGGGAGCGGGAGGGGACGAGCAGTACTTC
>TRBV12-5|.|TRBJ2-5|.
CASGLSLGGQETQYF
TGTGCTAGTGGTTTGTCTCTGGGGGGTCAAGAGACCCAGTACTTC
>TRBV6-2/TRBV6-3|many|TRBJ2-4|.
CASSYNPENIQYF
TGTGCCAGCAGTTACAACCCTGAAAACATTCAGTACTTC
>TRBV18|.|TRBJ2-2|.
CASSPLGVTGNTGELFF
TGTGCCAGCTCACCTTTGGGTGTGACAGGGAACACCGGGGAGCTGTTTTTT
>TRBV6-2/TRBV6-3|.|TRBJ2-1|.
CASSKRYNEQFF
TGTGCCAGCAGTAAACGGTACAATGAGCAGTTCTTC